The present T cell receptor beta chain was sequenced within a study of blood T cell repertoires in COVID-19. The wider study: From the United States, Italy and Spain came samples of acute and convalescent COVID-19.

The V end lost 3 bases, the J end lost 8 bases, and 14 bases lay between the germline ends. CDR1 and CDR2 from the germline V gene are SGHRS and YFSETQ. This CDR3 is built from 14 residues. Profiling relied on immunoSEQ multiplex PCR, and the TCRdb table lists in-frame clones only, not all of them. Of some 95,000 clones in the sample, around three quarters were seen once. The sample consisted of peripheral blood. This sequence was found in a man aged 45-65 years who had recovered from COVID-19. The chain carries TRBV5-1 and TRBJ1-4, with D possibly matching TRBD1 (5 bases). The CDR3 region has the DNA TGCGCCAGCAGCTCCCTGCAAGCAGGGGAAAAACTGTTTTTT. Translated: CASSSLQAGEKLFF.